A selection of T cell receptor beta chains follows, all from one sample in a study of blood T cell repertoires in COVID-19. TCRdb's copy holds only in-frame clones and misses some; the assay was immunoSEQ multiplex PCR. Among 150,000 to 200,000 clones listed, around 83% were seen once. The sample consisted of peripheral blood. The receptor set was obtained from a woman under 40 with active or convalescent COVID-19. Both conserved end residues are part of each CDR3. The D gene is left open where the match is weak. Clone size is not always given. Where it is, it says once, few, many or a class for expanded clones.

V	D	size	J	CDR3	DNA
TRBV10-1	TRBD1	NA	TRBJ1-1	CASSPDRNYEAFF	TGCGCCAGCAGCCCGGACAGGAACTATGAAGCTTTCTTT
TRBV28	TRBD1	many	TRBJ1-5	CASSLDAGGEVKNQPQHF	TGTGCCAGCAGTCTGGACGCAGGGGGCGAAGTCAAAAATCAGCCCCAGCATTTT
TRBV5-1	TRBD1	NA	TRBJ1-3	CASRGQGGRNTIYF	TGCGCCAGCAGAGGACAGGGGGGAAGAAACACCATATATTTT
TRBV25-1	NA	NA	TRBJ2-3	CASSLTGFTDTQYF	TGTGCCAGCAGTCTCACAGGTTTCACAGATACGCAGTATTTT
TRBV9	TRBD1	NA	TRBJ1-4	CASSSPGGTGTTNEKLFF	TGTGCCAGCAGCTCCCCCGGGGGGACAGGAACAACTAATGAAAAACTGTTTTTT
TRBV7-9	TRBD1	NA	TRBJ2-7	CASSSDRGFYEQYF	TGTGCCAGCAGCTCGGACAGGGGGTTCTACGAGCAGTACTTC
TRBV5-1	NA	NA	TRBJ1-2	CASSSYKTTTSSDYGYTF	TGCGCCAGCAGCTCCTACAAAACGACAACCTCCAGTGACTATGGCTACACCTTC
TRBV5-1	TRBD1	NA	TRBJ1-2	CASSLPLTTGTVANYGYTF	TGCGCCAGCAGCTTGCCCTTAACCACCGGGACAGTCGCAAACTATGGCTACACCTTC
TRBV6-6	NA	NA	TRBJ1-1	CASSYADTNTEAFF	TGTGCCAGCAGTTACGCGGACACGAACACTGAAGCTTTCTTT
TRBV12-5	NA	NA	TRBJ2-1	CATLTTGSPNEQFF	TGTGCTACGTTAACGACAGGCAGCCCCAATGAGCAGTTCTTC
TRBV27	NA	many	TRBJ2-1	CASSLLGVRNEQFF	TGTGCCAGCAGTTTATTAGGGGTCCGCAATGAGCAGTTCTTC
TRBV14	NA	NA	TRBJ2-7	CASSQGRFYEQYF	TGTGCCAGCAGCCAAGGCAGGTTCTACGAGCAGTACTTC
TRBV4-1	TRBD2	NA	TRBJ2-1	CASSQELAGTYNEQFF	TGCGCCAGCAGCCAAGAACTAGCGGGGACCTACAATGAGCAGTTCTTC
TRBV7-8	NA	NA	TRBJ1-3	CASSLVNRRTGNTIYF	TGTGCCAGCAGCTTAGTGAACAGGCGAACTGGAAACACCATATATTTT
TRBV19	NA	NA	TRBJ2-2	CASRGGVAGELFF	TGTGCCAGCCGAGGGGGGGTAGCCGGGGAGCTGTTTTTT
TRBV11-2	NA	once	TRBJ1-6	CASSLQAGRSPLHF	TGTGCCAGCAGCCTCCAGGCGGGCCGATCACCCCTCCACTTT
TRBV13	NA	NA	TRBJ1-5	CASSSSGGQPQHF	TGTGCCAGCAGCTCTTCCGGCGGGCAGCCCCAGCATTTT
TRBV5-1	TRBD2	few	TRBJ2-3	CASRTGTSASTDTQYF	TGCGCCAGCCGGACCGGGACTAGCGCTAGCACAGATACGCAGTATTTT
TRBV13	TRBD2	NA	TRBJ2-1	CASSLGAGVAYNEQFF	TGTGCCAGCAGCTTAGGGGCGGGAGTGGCCTACAATGAGCAGTTCTTC
TRBV5-5	NA	NA	TRBJ1-1	CASSGGLGLRLGNTEAFF	TGTGCCAGCAGCGGGGGCTTGGGGCTCCGCTTGGGCAACACTGAAGCTTTCTTT
TRBV9	NA	NA	TRBJ2-1	CASSVATPGYNEQFF	TGTGCCAGCAGCGTAGCCACTCCCGGCTACAATGAGCAGTTCTTC
TRBV11-2	TRBD1	once	TRBJ1-2	CASSEGQFYGYTF	TGTGCCAGCAGCGAGGGACAGTTCTATGGCTACACCTTC
TRBV19	NA	NA	TRBJ1-1	CASREGYTEAFF	TGTGCCAGTAGGGAGGGGTACACTGAAGCTTTCTTT
TRBV5-1	TRBD1	NA	TRBJ1-5	CASKPTGQSNQPQHF	TGCGCCAGCAAACCGACAGGGCAGAGCAATCAGCCCCAGCATTTT
TRBV4-1	TRBD1	NA	TRBJ1-1	CASSPGQPAPAFF	TGCGCCAGCAGCCCGGGACAGCCGGCGCCCGCTTTCTTT